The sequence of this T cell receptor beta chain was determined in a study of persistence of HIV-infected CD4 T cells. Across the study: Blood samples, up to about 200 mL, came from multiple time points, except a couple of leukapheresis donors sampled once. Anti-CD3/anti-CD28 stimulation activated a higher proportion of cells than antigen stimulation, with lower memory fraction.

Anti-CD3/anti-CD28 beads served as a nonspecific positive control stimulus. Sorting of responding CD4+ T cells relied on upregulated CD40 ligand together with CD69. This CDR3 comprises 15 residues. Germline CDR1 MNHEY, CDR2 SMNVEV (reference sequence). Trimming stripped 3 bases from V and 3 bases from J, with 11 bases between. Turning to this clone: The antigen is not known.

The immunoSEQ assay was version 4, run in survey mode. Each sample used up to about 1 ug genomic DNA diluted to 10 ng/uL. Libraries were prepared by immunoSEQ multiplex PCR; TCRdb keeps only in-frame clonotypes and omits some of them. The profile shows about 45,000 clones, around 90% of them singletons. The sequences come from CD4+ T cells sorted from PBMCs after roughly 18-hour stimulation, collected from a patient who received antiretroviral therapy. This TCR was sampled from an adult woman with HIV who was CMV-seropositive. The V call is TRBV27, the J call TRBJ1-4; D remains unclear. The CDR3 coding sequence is TGTGCCAGCAGTTTCGGGGAGGTCGCTAATGAAAAACTGTTTTTT. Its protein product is CASSFGEVANEKLFF.